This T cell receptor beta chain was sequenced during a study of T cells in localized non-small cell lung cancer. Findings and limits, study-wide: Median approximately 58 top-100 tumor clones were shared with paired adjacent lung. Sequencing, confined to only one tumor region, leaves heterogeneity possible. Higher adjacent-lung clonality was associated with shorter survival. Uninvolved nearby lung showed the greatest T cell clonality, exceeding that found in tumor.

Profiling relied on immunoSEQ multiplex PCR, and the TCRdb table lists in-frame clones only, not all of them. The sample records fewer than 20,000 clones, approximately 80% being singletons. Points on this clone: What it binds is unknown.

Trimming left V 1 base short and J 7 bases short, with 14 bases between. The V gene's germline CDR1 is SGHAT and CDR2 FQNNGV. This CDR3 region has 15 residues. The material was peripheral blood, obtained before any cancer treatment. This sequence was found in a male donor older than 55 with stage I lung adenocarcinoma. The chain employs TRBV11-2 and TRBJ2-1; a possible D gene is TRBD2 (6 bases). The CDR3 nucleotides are TGTGCCAGCAGCTTAGCGGGGGACCCCGTGAATGAGCAGTTCTTC. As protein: CASSLAGDPVNEQFF. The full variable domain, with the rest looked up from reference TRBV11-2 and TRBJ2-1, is EAGVAQSPRYKIIEKRQSVAFWCNPISGHATLYWYQQILGQGPKLLIQFQNNGVVDDSQLPKDRFSAERLKGVDSTLKIQPAKLEDSAVYLCASSLAGDPVNEQFFGPGTRLTVL.